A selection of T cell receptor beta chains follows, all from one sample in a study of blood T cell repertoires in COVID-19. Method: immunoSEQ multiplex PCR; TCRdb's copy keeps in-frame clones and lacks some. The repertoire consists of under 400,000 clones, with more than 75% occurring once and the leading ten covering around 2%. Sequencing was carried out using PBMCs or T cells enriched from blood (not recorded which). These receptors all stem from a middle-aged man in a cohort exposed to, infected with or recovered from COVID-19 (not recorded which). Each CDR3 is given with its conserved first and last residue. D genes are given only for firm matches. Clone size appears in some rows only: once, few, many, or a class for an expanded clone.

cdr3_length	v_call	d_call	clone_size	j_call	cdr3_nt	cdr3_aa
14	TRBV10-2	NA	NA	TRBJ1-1	TGCGCCAGCAGTGAGTCCTACAGGGCTGGCGAAGCTTTCTTT	CASSESYRAGEAFF
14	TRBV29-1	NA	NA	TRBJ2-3	TGCAGCGTTCACGACTCTACTAGCACAGATACGCAGTATTTT	CSVHDSTSTDTQYF
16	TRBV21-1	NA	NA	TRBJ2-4	TGTGCCAGCAGCAAGCAGGGGCGAGGGGCCAAAAACATTCAGTACTTC	CASSKQGRGAKNIQYF
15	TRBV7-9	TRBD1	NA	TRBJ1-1	TGTGCCAGCAGCCCCAGGGACAGGGAGGTTGCTGAAGCTTTCTTT	CASSPRDREVAEAFF
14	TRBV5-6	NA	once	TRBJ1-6	TGTGCCAGCAGTTTCAGCGGAAGTAATTCACCCCTCCACTTT	CASSFSGSNSPLHF
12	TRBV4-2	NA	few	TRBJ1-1	TGTGCCAGCAGCCAAGAGGGGCCAGAAGCTTTCTTT	CASSQEGPEAFF
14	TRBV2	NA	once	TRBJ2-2	TGTGCCAGCAGTGAAGGTCTTTACACCGGGGAGCTGTTTTTT	CASSEGLYTGELFF
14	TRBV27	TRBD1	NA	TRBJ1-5	TGTGCCAGCAGAGGACAGGGGTCTAATCAGCCCCAGCATTTT	CASRGQGSNQPQHF
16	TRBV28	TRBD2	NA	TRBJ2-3	TGTGCCAGCAGCCTCCCCGGGGGGAGCAGCACAGATACGCAGTATTTT	CASSLPGGSSTDTQYF
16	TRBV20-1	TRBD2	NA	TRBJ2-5	TGCAGTGCTAGTCTCCCTAGCGGGAGGGCCCGAGAGACCCAGTACTTC	CSASLPSGRARETQYF
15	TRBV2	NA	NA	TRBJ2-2	TGTGCCAGCAGCGCGAATCACCTAAACACCGGGGAGCTGTTTTTT	CASSANHLNTGELFF
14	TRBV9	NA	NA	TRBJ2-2	TGTGCCAGCAGCGTAGCGGGGGTTCCCGGGGAGCTGTTTTTT	CASSVAGVPGELFF
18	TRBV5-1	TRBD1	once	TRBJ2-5	TGCGCCAGCAGCAGGGGGACAGGGGGCCATAAGACCCAAGAGACCCAGTACTTC	CASSRGTGGHKTQETQYF
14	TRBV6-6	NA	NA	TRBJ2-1	TGTGCCAGCAGTAGGTGGAGCTCCTACAATGAGCAGTTCTTC	CASSRWSSYNEQFF
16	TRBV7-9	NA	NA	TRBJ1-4	TGTGCCAGCAGCTTACTCGGATCGGGGAGTCATGAAAAACTGTTTTTT	CASSLLGSGSHEKLFF
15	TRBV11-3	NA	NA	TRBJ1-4	TGTGCCAGCAGCTTAGTATGGAGGGGAGAAGAAAAACTGTTTTTT	CASSLVWRGEEKLFF
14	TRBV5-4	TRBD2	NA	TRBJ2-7	TGTGCCAGCAGCTTTAGCGGGAGGGCCGACGAGCAGTACTTC	CASSFSGRADEQYF
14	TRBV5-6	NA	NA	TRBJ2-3	TGTGCCAGCAGGATGAGGGGGAGGGAGGATACGCAGTATTTT	CASRMRGREDTQYF
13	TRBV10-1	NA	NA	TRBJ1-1	TGCGCCAGTCGACAGGCCCTGAACACTGAAGCTTTCTTT	CASRQALNTEAFF
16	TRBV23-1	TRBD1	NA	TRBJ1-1	TGCGCCAGCAGTCAGCAAAAGACAGGGGGCGCCCCTGAAGCTTTCTTT	CASSQQKTGGAPEAFF
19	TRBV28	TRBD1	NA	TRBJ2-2	TGTGCCAGCACCAGATTCAGGGGGCGCGGATTGGCGAACACCGGGGAGCTGTTTTTT	CASTRFRGRGLANTGELFF
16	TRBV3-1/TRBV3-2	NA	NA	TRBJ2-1	TGTGCCAGCAGCCAAGTCTATTTACAGGGGGGGAATGAGCAGTTCTTC	CASSQVYLQGGNEQFF
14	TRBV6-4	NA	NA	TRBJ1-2	TGTGCCAGCATCCCGGACAGTGGAGTGGGGGGCTACACCTTC	CASIPDSGVGGYTF
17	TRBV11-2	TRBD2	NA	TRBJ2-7	TGTGCCAGCAGCTTCGGACTAGCGGGAGGTGCATCCTACGAGCAGTACTTC	CASSFGLAGGASYEQYF
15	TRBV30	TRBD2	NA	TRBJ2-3	TGTGCCTGGAGTAGGGCGGGAGTGCGGGCAGATACGCAGTATTTT	CAWSRAGVRADTQYF
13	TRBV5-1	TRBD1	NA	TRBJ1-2	TGCGCCAGCAGCTTTGGACAGGTCTATGGCTACACCTTC	CASSFGQVYGYTF
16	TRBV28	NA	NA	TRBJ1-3	TGTGCCAGCAATGGGGCAGCCGGATTCTCTGGAAACACCATATATTTT	CASNGAAGFSGNTIYF
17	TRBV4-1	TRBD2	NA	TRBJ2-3	TGCGCCAGCAGCCAAGGGGTCGGATGGCGGGGGGCAGATACGCAGTATTTT	CASSQGVGWRGADTQYF
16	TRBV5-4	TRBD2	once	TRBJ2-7	TGTGCCAGCAGCTCACCTGGGACTAGCGGGAGGGTCGAGCAGTACTTC	CASSSPGTSGRVEQYF
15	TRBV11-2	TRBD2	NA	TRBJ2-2	TGTGCCAGCAGCTTAGATGGAGCGGGAAACGGGGAGCTGTTTTTT	CASSLDGAGNGELFF
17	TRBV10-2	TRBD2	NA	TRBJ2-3	TGCGCCAGCAGGAGACCGGGACTAGCGGGAGCGGAGGGATCGCAGTATTTT	CASRRPGLAGAEGSQYF
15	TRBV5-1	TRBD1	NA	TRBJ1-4	TGCGCCAGCAGCTTGGGACAGGGTTTGAGTGAAAAACTGTTTTTT	CASSLGQGLSEKLFF
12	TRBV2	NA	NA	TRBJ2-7	TGTGCCAGCAGCCGGACAGTCTACGAGCAGTACTTC	CASSRTVYEQYF
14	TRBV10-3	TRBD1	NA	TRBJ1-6	TGTGCCATCAGCCTCGGACAGGAAAATTCACCCCTCCACTTT	CAISLGQENSPLHF
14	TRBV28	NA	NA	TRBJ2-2	TGTGCCAGCAGCACTACGGGGAACACCGGGGAGCTGTTTTTT	CASSTTGNTGELFF
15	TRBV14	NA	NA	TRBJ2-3	TGTGCCAGCAGCCAAGATCAACCGCGGGCAGATACGCAGTATTTT	CASSQDQPRADTQYF
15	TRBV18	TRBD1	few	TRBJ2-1	TGTGCCACCCGACGAACAGGGGGCGGACATTCTGAGCAGTTCTTC	CATRRTGGGHSEQFF
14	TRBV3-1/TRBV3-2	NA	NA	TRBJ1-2	TGTGCCAGCAGCCAAGAGGAGCGAAGCTATGGCTACACCTTC	CASSQEERSYGYTF
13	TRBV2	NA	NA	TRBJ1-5	TGTGCCAGCAGTGAAGGGGGAGGTCAGCCCCAGCATTTT	CASSEGGGQPQHF
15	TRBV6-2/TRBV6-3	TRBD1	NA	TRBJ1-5	TGTGCCAGCAGTTACCTCAGGACAGGGAATCAGCCCCAGCATTTT	CASSYLRTGNQPQHF
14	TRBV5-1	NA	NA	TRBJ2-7	TGCGCCAGCAGCGGCCCTAGGACTTCGCACGAGCAGTACTTC	CASSGPRTSHEQYF
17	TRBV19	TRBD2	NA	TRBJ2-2	TGTGCCAGTAGTGGGAAAAGACTAGCGGGAGACTCCGGGGAGCTGTTTTTT	CASSGKRLAGDSGELFF
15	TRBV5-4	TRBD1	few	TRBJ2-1	TGTGCCAGCAGCTTGGAACCAGGGGGCAACCATGAGCAGTTCTTC	CASSLEPGGNHEQFF
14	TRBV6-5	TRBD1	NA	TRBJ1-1	TGTGCCAGCAGCCACAGGGGGGTGAACACTGAAGCTTTCTTT	CASSHRGVNTEAFF
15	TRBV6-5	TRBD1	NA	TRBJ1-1	TGTGCCAGCAGGGTTACGGGACAGCCGAACACTGAAGCTTTCTTT	CASRVTGQPNTEAFF
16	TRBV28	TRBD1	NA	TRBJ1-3	TGTGCCGCTCTGTCCGGGACAGGCTCCTCTGGAAACACCATATATTTT	CAALSGTGSSGNTIYF
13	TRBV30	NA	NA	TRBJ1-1	TGTGCCTGGAGTCGACAGGTCAACACTGAAGCTTTCTTT	CAWSRQVNTEAFF
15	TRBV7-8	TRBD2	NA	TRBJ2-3	TGTGCCAGCAGCCCAGCGGGAGGGCCAACAGATACGCAGTATTTT	CASSPAGGPTDTQYF
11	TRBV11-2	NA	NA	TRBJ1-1	TGTGCCAGCAGTCTGACACATGAAGCTTTCTTT	CASSLTHEAFF
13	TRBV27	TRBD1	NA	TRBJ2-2	TGTGCCAGCGGCGGACAGGGCGCCGGGGAGCTGTTTTTT	CASGGQGAGELFF
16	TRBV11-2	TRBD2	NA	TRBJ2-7	TGTGCCAGCAGCTTAAGGACTAGCGGGTTACCCTACGAGCAGTACTTC	CASSLRTSGLPYEQYF
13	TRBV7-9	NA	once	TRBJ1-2	TGTGCCAGCAGCTTAGTTCTGGCCTATGGCTACACCTTC	CASSLVLAYGYTF
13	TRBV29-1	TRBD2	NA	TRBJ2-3	TGCAGCGTTGAGGTAGCTAGCGGGTATACGCAGTATTTT	CSVEVASGYTQYF